The sample holds a few counts of the clone carrying this TCR beta chain. This record comes from a study of sequential checkpoint blockade in melanoma. Study context: First-line arms were nivolumab then ipilimumab, or the reverse, randomized 1:1.

Sequencing was performed with immunoSEQ multiplex PCR; in TCRdb, only in-frame clones are kept and a portion is missing. The top ten hold 7.5% of the sample, which has more than 10,000 clones, approximately 80% seen once. This CDR3 has 12 amino acids. The germline V and J ends were trimmed by 5 bases and 6 bases, with 8 bases remaining between them. Germline V gene sequence: CDR1 SEHNR, CDR2 FQNEAQ (reference sequence). Indicated treatment: randomized to nivolumab then ipilimumab (arm A) or the reverse (arm B). Sorted cells were live CD3+CD8+, lacking CD19 and CD56, from PBMCs. The rearrangement links TRBV7-9 to TRBJ2-1; a possible D gene is TRBD2 (5 bases). Sequenced here: CD8+ T cells sorted from blood (inferred from file names), sampled from a patient given nivolumab and ipilimumab in sequence. This receptor was obtained from a human donor with melanoma. CDR3 coding DNA: TGTGCCAGCAGCCCCGGAGGCAATGAGCAGTTCTTC. Translated: CASSPGGNEQFF.